Listed below are T cell receptor beta chains from one sample, sequenced in a study of blood T cells in healthy people across ages. TCRdb recomputed calls from the 5' RACE reads with MiXCR, one row per CDR3 protein. The data show hundreds of thousands of distinct CDR3 sequences, with about 51% seen just once and approximately 13% held by the top ten. The sample comprised blood. The receptors originated from a woman of 80 years or more in good health. Both conserved end residues are part of each CDR3. A D gene is named only where the DNA matches it firmly. Rows give clone size only sometimes, using once, few, many, or a class for an expanded clone.

J gene,clone size,D gene,V gene,CDR3 DNA,CDR3 protein
TRBJ2-5,.,TRBD1,TRBV10-3,TGTGCCGCTCGGGACAGCGGGACCCAGTACTTC,CAARDSGTQYF
TRBJ1-5,.,.,TRBV20-1,TGCAGTGCCTTGGGGGGCCAGGGTCAAAATCAGCCCCAGCATTTT,CSALGGQGQNQPQHF
TRBJ1-2,.,.,TRBV7-2,TGTGCCAGCAGCTTAGGCCCCCGGTCGGAAGGCTACACCTTC,CASSLGPRSEGYTF
TRBJ1-4,once,.,TRBV12-3/TRBV12-4,TGTGCCAGCAGTTCCTGCCAGTTCGGTGAAAAACTGTTTTTT,CASSSCQFGEKLFF
TRBJ1-2,.,.,TRBV12-3/TRBV12-4,TGTGCCAGCAGTTTAGTAAAGACCGGCTACACCTTC,CASSLVKTGYTF
TRBJ1-2,many,.,TRBV28,TGTGCCTTCGGGTTATATGGCTACACCTTC,CAFGLYGYTF
TRBJ2-4,.,TRBD1,TRBV7-2,TGTGCCAGCAGCCCGCAAACAGGGGTAGGGGACATTCAGTACTTC,CASSPQTGVGDIQYF
TRBJ1-5,.,TRBD1,TRBV25-1,TGTGCCAGCAGTGGTAGACAGGGATCCAATCAGCCCCAGCATTTT,CASSGRQGSNQPQHF
TRBJ2-2,.,TRBD1,TRBV6-5,TGTGCCAGCAGTCAACAGGGGTATAGGTCCGGGGAGCTGTTTTTT,CASSQQGYRSGELFF
TRBJ1-3,few,.,TRBV19,TGTGCCAGTACCGTACGTACGGGAAACACCATATATTTT,CASTVRTGNTIYF
TRBJ1-2,.,.,TRBV20-1,TGCAGTGCTAGAGATGGGGCCGGGTTCTATGGCTACACCTTC,CSARDGAGFYGYTF
TRBJ2-3,many,.,TRBV6-6,TGTGCCAGCAGTCCATGGACCACCACAGATACGCAGTATTTT,CASSPWTTTDTQYF
TRBJ2-3,many,.,TRBV20-1,TGCAGTGCTAAAAAAGGGCTCACAGATACGCAGTATTTT,CSAKKGLTDTQYF
TRBJ2-3,.,.,TRBV7-2,TGTGCCAGCAGCCTAGGCGCAAGGGTTCCAGATACGCAGTATTTT,CASSLGARVPDTQYF
TRBJ2-5,.,TRBD2,TRBV20-1,TGCAGTGCTAGCCCCACTAGCGGGACCAGGCAAGAGACCCAGTACTTC,CSASPTSGTRQETQYF
TRBJ1-5,.,TRBD1,TRBV24-1,TGTGCCACCAGTGACCCTGGACAGGGACGCAATCAGCCCCAGCATTTT,CATSDPGQGRNQPQHF
TRBJ1-2,once,.,TRBV2,TGTGCCAGCAAAAGGGACGGCAGTCGATTCTATGGCTACACCTTC,CASKRDGSRFYGYTF
TRBJ2-2,few,.,TRBV27,TGTGCCAGCCGTAAACGAATCTATCCGGGGGAGCTGTTTTTT,CASRKRIYPGELFF
TRBJ1-1,many,.,TRBV20-1,TGCAGTGCTAGATTCCAACGGGGCGTGAACACTGAAGCTTTCTTT,CSARFQRGVNTEAFF
TRBJ2-4,.,.,TRBV20-1,TGCAGTGCTAGAGATGGGTCCAGTTTCATTCAGTACTTC,CSARDGSSFIQYF
TRBJ2-3,few,TRBD2,TRBV20-1,TGCAGTGCTAGCGGGGGGAATGAGGATACGCAGTATTTT,CSASGGNEDTQYF
TRBJ1-1,many,.,TRBV3-1,TGTGCCAGCAGCCCGTCTGTAGAGTTGAACACTGAAGCTTTCTTT,CASSPSVELNTEAFF
TRBJ2-5,.,.,TRBV20-1,TGCAGTGCTAGAGATGGACGAGTCCAAGAGACCCAGTACTTC,CSARDGRVQETQYF